Below are 23 T cell receptor beta chains sequenced from a single sample in a study of blood T cell repertoires in COVID-19. This table comes from immunoSEQ multiplex PCR, and its TCRdb copy is limited to in-frame clones, with some not included. The sample shows 250,000 to 300,000 clones, roughly 90% of them seen only once. Sample: peripheral blood. The receptors shown here come from a woman aged 55-70 years with COVID-19, enrolled during active disease.

The chain employs TRBV18 and TRBJ2-2; D is perhaps TRBD1 (5 bases). V lost 2 bases to trimming and J lost 4 bases, with 5 bases between them. CDR1 KGHSH and CDR2 LQKENI come from the germline V gene. The CDR3 sequence is 13 residues long. The CDR3 sequence: CASSPTGTGELFF. CDR3 in DNA: TGTGCCAGCTCACCAACAGGCACCGGGGAGCTGTTTTTT.

The V and J genes are TRBV18 and TRBJ2-2; perhaps TRBD1 as D (5 bases). From germline, CDR1 is KGHSH and CDR2 LQKENI. The CDR3 length is 16 residues. Trimming took 1 base from V and 2 from J, leaving 11 bases between them. Written as DNA, the CDR3 is TGTGCCAGCTCACCACAAGCAGGGTCAAACACCGGGGAGCTGTTTTTT. Encoded protein: CASSPQAGSNTGELFF.

About this clone: This sample also contains other DNA sequences that code for the same CDR3. V gene TRBV5-1 combines with J gene TRBJ1-3; possibly TRBD1 for D (6 bases). In germline, CDR1 is SGHRS, CDR2 YFSETQ. Trimming stripped 3 bases from V and 1 base from J, with 8 bases between. The CDR3 runs 14 residues. This CDR3 is CASSSTGSGNTIYF. The CDR3 DNA is TGCGCCAGCAGCTCGACAGGTTCTGGAAACACCATATATTTT.

This sequence joins TRBV7-3 and TRBJ2-4; weak D call: TRBD2 (7 bases). This CDR3 is 17 amino acids long. Looked up from germline, CDR1 is SGHTA and CDR2 is FQGTGA. V was trimmed by 3 bases and J by 2 bases, leaving 17 bases between them. The CDR3 DNA follows: TGTGCCAGCAGCTTGGTAGGGGGGGCCTCTTCCAAAAACATTCAGTACTTC. Its protein is CASSLVGGASSKNIQYF. Filled out from reference TRBV7-3 and TRBJ2-4, the complete variable domain reads GAGVSQTPSNKVTEKGKYVELRCDPISGHTALYWYRQSLGQGPEFLIYFQGTGAADDSGLPNDRFFAVRPEGSVSTLKIQRTERGDSAVYLCASSLVGGASSKNIQYFGAGTRLSVL.

J is TRBJ1-4 and V is TRBV6-5, with 7 bases lining up with TRBD1. CDR3 length equals 15 residues. Per germline, CDR1 MNHEY and CDR2 SVGAGI. Germline trimming cut 0 bases from V and 8 bases from J; bases unmatched to any gene: 6. For the CDR3, the DNA is TGTGCCAGCAGTTACTCAGGGGGCCTGGGAGAAAAACTGTTTTTT. Translated, it gives CASSYSGGLGEKLFF.

The V call is TRBV7-8, the J call TRBJ2-3; 12 bases match TRBD2. J was trimmed by 0 bases and V by 5 bases; bases with no gene match: 6. The length of the CDR3 is 17 residues. Germline V CDR1 and CDR2: SGHVS, FQNEAQ. The CDR3 nucleotides are TGTGCCAGCAGCCTCGGACTAGCGGGGCCCAGCACAGATACGCAGTATTTT. Residues: CASSLGLAGPSTDTQYF.

J is TRBJ2-1 and V is TRBV7-2; the match to TRBD2 covers 8 bases. The trim removed 4 bases at V and 3 bases at J, leaving 14 bases unmatched. This CDR3 spans 18 amino acids. Germline CDR1 SGHTA, CDR2 FQGNSA. CDR3 loop: CASSWKRVLAGNYNEQFF. Written as DNA, the CDR3 is TGTGCCAGCAGCTGGAAAAGGGTCCTAGCGGGCAACTACAATGAGCAGTTCTTC.

J is TRBJ2-7 and V is TRBV7-8; 9 bases fit TRBD1. CDR3 length: 15 residues. Germline V gene lookup returns CDR1 SGHVS and CDR2 FQNEAQ. Losses at the gene ends were 2 bases for V and 2 bases for J; bases not matched to a gene: 4. This CDR3 reads CASSLSGTGPYEQYF. The CDR3 nucleotides read TGTGCCAGCAGCTTATCTGGGACAGGGCCCTACGAGCAGTACTTC.

V is TRBV7-2 and J is TRBJ2-7; 8 bases line up with TRBD1. V lost 6 bases to trimming and J lost 0 bases; unmatched junction nucleotides: 10. CDR3 length equals 16 residues. CDR1 and CDR2 (germline): SGHTA, FQGNSA. CDR3 DNA: TGTGCCAGCAGTCCCCCTCGACAGGGGAGCTCCTACGAGCAGTACTTC. Its translation is CASSPPRQGSSYEQYF.

V is TRBV6-5 and J is TRBJ2-7; weak D call: TRBD2 (5 bases). Germline V CDR1 and CDR2: MNHEY, SVGAGI. V was pared by 3 bases and J by 7 bases, with 10 bases between. This CDR3 comprises 12 residues. Here the CDR3 DNA reads TGTGCCAGCAGTTATTCGGGGAAAGAGCAGTACTTC. It translates to CASSYSGKEQYF.

This sequence joins TRBV3-1 (or the pseudogene TRBV3-2) and TRBJ1-2; D uncertain. The CDR3 is 15 residues long. Trimming pared 0 bases from V and 3 bases from J, leaving 11 bases between. Germline-derived CDR1 and CDR2 are LGHDT and YNNKEL (reference sequence). The CDR3 region is CASSQDGSGDYGYTF. Here the CDR3 DNA reads TGTGCCAGCAGCCAAGATGGGAGCGGTGACTATGGCTACACCTTC.

The J gene is TRBJ2-1, the V gene TRBV2; possible D gene TRBD1, 5 bases. The germline V gene has CDR1 SNHLY and CDR2 FYNNEI. The CDR3 has 13 residues. With 1 base removed from V and 11 bases from J, the gap between germline ends came to 12 bases. The CDR3 is CASSEGTTIKQFF. CDR3 DNA: TGTGCCAGCAGTGAAGGGACAACGATTAAGCAGTTCTTC.

The chain uses TRBV29-1 and TRBJ1-2; 7 bases are shared with TRBD1. V lost 4 bases, J lost 0 bases, and 2 bases stayed unmatched. CDR3 length: 13 residues. The germline V gene has CDR1 SQVTM and CDR2 ANQGSEA. For the CDR3, the DNA is TGCAGCGTTGGGGACAGCGCTAACTATGGCTACACCTTC. Translated, it gives CSVGDSANYGYTF. Full variable domain (remainder filled in from reference TRBV29-1 and TRBJ1-2): SAVISQKPSRDICQRGTSLTIQCQVDSQVTMMFWYRQQPGQSLTLIATANQGSEATYESGFVIDKFPISRPNLTFSTLTVSNMSPEDSSIYLCSVGDSANYGYTFGSGTRLTVV.

The chain employs TRBV3-1 (or the pseudogene TRBV3-2) and TRBJ1-2; tentative D call: TRBD1 (5 bases). V was trimmed by 3 bases and J by 4 bases, leaving 12 bases between them. This CDR3 contains 14 residues. From germline, CDR1 is LGHDT and CDR2 YNNKEL (reference sequence). As DNA, the CDR3 is TGTGCCAGCAGCCAGTTCCAGGGTAGCTATGGCTACACCTTC. It is translated as CASSQFQGSYGYTF.

This rearrangement joins TRBV7-3 to TRBJ2-1, with 10 bases lining up with TRBD2. CDR1 is SGHTA, CDR2 FQGTGA, per germline. The CDR3 runs to 17 residues. J gave up 4 bases and V 1 base, and 7 bases lay outside the gene matches. This CDR3 is CASSLIPLAGAYNEQFF. In nucleotides, the CDR3 is TGTGCCAGCAGCTTAATTCCGCTAGCGGGGGCATACAATGAGCAGTTCTTC.

Concerning this clone itself: The germline gene is not matched at one end of the junction; a read error may be the cause. The chain couples TRBV10-3 to TRBJ2-5; 7 bases agree with TRBD1. CDR1 is ENHRY and CDR2 is SYGVKD in the germline V gene. This CDR3 spans 13 amino acids. This CDR3 is CAATGDRQEAQYF. The CDR3 bases are TGTGCCGCCACAGGGGACCGCCAAGAGGCCCAGTACTTC.

The genes are TRBV6-5 and TRBJ1-2; D unresolved. With 8 bases removed from V and 4 bases from J, the gap between germline ends came to 11 bases. This CDR3 contains 12 residues. Germline CDR1 reads MNHEY; CDR2 reads SVGAGI. Here the CDR3 reads CASVDGVYGYTF. CDR3 nucleotide sequence: TGTGCCAGCGTGGACGGGGTCTATGGCTACACCTTC.

CDR3 DNA sequence: TGTGCCAGCAGTGAAATGGGAGTCTCTGGAAACACCATATATTTT. Its protein is CASSEMGVSGNTIYF. The V and J genes are TRBV6-1 and TRBJ1-3; unclear D gene. There are 15 residues in the CDR3. V lost 2 bases, J lost 0 bases, and 8 bases lay in between. The germline V gene has CDR1 MNHNS and CDR2 SASEGT.

The V gene is TRBV2, the J gene TRBJ1-6; perhaps TRBD1 as D (6 bases). The germline V gene encodes CDR1 SNHLY and CDR2 FYNNEI. This CDR3 comprises 15 residues. V was clipped by 7 bases and J by 3 bases, with 13 bases between them. The DNA for the CDR3 is TGTGCCAGCATCTACAGGGTAGACTATAATTCACCCCTCCACTTT. Amino acids: CASIYRVDYNSPLHF.

The genes are TRBV27 and TRBJ1-3; TRBD1 matches 7 bases. Unmatched junction bases numbered 4, after V lost 11 bases and J lost 0 bases. The length of the CDR3 is 13 residues. The germline CDR1 and CDR2 sequences are MNHEY and SMNVEV (reference sequence). CDR3 protein: CASGQSSGNTIYF. The CDR3 nucleotides are TGTGCCTCGGGACAGAGCTCTGGAAACACCATATATTTT.

The rearrangement joins TRBV7-9 to TRBJ1-2, with D possibly matching TRBD1 (6 bases). Trimming pared 0 bases from V and 8 bases from J, leaving 7 bases between. CDR3 length: 12 residues. Per germline, CDR1 SEHNR and CDR2 FQNEAQ (reference sequence). The CDR3 nucleotides are TGTGCCAGCAGCTTAGCGGACAGAGGCTACACCTTC. Translating gives CASSLADRGYTF.

The gene calls are TRBV5-6 and TRBJ1-1, with 7 bases aligning to TRBD1. The CDR3 is made up of 16 amino acids. Trimming took 1 base from V and 0 from J; bases not matched to a gene: 6. Germline CDR1 reads SGHDT; CDR2 reads YYEEEE. DNA for the CDR3: TGTGCCAGCAGCTTGTTGGCAGGGGGTATGAACACTGAAGCTTTCTTT. Amino acids: CASSLLAGGMNTEAFF.

This clone was observed once. The chain is built from TRBV19 and TRBJ1-6; TRBD1 aligns across 8 bases. V dropped 6 bases and J dropped 6; count of bases not matched to a gene: 4. The CDR3 loop spans 14 amino acids. The germline V gene has CDR1 LNHDA and CDR2 SQIVND (reference sequence). The CDR3 region is CASRWTGRNSPLHF. The CDR3 DNA sequence: TGTGCCAGTAGATGGACAGGGCGTAATTCACCCCTCCACTTT.